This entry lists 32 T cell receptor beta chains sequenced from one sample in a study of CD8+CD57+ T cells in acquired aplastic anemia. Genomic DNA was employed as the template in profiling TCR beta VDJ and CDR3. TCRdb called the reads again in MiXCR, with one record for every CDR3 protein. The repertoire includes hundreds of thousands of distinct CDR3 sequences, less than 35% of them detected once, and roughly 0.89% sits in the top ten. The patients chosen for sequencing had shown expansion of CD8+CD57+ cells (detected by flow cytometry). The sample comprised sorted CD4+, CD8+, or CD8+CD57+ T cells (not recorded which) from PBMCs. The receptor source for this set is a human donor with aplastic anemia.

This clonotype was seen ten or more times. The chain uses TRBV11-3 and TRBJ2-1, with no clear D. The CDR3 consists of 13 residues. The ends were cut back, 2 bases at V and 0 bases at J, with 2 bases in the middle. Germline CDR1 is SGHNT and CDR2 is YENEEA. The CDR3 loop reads CASSLNSYNEQFF. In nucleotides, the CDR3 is TGTGCCAGCAGCTTAAACTCCTACAATGAGCAGTTCTTC.

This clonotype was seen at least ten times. The CDR3 region is CASRALLGTDTQYF. CDR3 coding DNA: TGCGCCAGCAGAGCCCTTTTAGGCACAGATACGCAGTATTTT. The genes are TRBV10-2 and TRBJ2-3; D is undetermined. Germline CDR1 and CDR2: WSHSY and SAAADI. CDR3 size: 14 residues. With 6 bases removed from V and 1 base from J, the gap between germline ends came to 11 bases.

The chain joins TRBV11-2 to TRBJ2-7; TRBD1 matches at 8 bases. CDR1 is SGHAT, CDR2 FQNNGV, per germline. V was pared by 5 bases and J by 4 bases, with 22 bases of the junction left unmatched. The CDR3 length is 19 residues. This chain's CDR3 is CASSKNPGQDNSPGYEQYF. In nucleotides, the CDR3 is TGTGCCAGCAGCAAGAATCCGGGACAGGACAACTCCCCCGGGTACGAGCAGTACTTC.

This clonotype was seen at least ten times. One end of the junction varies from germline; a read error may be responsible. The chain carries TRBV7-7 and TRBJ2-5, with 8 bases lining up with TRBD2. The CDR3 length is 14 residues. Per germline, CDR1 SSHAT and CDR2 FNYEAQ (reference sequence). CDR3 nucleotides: TGTGCTAGCAGCGCGACTAGCGCCAAAGAGACCCAGTACTTC. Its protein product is CASSATSAKETQYF.

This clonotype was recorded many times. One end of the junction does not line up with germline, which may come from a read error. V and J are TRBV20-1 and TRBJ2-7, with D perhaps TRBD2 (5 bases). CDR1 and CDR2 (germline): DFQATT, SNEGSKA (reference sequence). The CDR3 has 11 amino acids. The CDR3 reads CSASLTGKVIF. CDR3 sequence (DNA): TGCAGTGCTAGTTTGACGGGGAAGGTGATCTTC.

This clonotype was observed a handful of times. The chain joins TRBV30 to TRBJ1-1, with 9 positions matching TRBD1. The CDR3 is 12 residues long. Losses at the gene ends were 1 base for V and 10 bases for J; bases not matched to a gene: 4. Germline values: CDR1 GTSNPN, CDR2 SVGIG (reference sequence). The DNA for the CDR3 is TGTGCCTGGAGTGGCCAACAGGGGGCAGCTTTCTTT. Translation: CAWSGQQGAAFF.

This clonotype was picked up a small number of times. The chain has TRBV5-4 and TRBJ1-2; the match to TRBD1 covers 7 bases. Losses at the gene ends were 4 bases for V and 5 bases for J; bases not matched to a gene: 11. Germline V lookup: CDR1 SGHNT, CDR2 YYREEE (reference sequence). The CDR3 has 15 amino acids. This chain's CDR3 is CASSGQAAELYGYTF. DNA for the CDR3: TGTGCCAGCAGCGGACAGGCGGCCGAACTTTATGGCTACACCTTC.

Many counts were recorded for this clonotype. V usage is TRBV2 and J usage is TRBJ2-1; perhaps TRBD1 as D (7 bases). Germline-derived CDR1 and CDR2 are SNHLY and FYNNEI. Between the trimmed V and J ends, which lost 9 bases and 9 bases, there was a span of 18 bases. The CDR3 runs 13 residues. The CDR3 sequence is CASGGRGGLEQFF. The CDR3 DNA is TGTGCCAGTGGGGGGAGAGGGGGCCTTGAGCAGTTCTTC.

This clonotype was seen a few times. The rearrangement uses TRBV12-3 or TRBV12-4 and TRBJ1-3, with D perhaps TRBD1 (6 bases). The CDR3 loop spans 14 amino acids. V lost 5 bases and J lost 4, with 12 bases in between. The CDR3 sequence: CASSPPDSGNTIYF. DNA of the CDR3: TGTGCCAGCAGTCCACCGGACAGCGGAAACACCATATATTTT.

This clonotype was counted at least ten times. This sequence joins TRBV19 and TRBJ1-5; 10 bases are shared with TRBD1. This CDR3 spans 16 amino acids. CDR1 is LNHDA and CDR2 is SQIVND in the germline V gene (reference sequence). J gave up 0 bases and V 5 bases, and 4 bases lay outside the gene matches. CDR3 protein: CASSPTGGYSNQPQHF. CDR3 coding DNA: TGTGCCAGTAGTCCGACAGGGGGCTATAGCAATCAGCCCCAGCATTTT.

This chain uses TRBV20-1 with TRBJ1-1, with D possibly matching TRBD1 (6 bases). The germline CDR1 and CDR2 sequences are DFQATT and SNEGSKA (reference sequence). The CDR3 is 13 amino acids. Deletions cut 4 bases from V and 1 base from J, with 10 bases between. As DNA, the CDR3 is TGCAGTGCTAAAAGGACAGCGAACACTGAAGCTTTCTTT. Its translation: CSAKRTANTEAFF.

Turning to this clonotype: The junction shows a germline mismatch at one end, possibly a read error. CDR3 residues: CASSSRTGNTEASF. DNA of the CDR3: TGTGCCAGCAGTAGTAGGACGGGGAACACTGAAGCTTCCTTT. The rearrangement joins TRBV6-1 to TRBJ1-1, with unresolved D. This CDR3 is built from 14 residues. CDR1 is MNHNS and CDR2 is SASEGT in the germline V gene.

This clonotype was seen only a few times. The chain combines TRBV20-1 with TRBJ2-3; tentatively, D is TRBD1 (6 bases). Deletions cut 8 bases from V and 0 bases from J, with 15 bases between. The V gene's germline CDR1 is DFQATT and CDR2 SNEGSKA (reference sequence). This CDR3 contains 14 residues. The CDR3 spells CSPGDKQSTDTQYF. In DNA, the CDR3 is TGCAGTCCCGGGGACAAACAAAGCACAGATACGCAGTATTTT.

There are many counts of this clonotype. The CDR3 nucleotides are TGCAGTGCTAGTTTACGGGGACGACCGTACGAGCAGTACTTC. It yields the protein CSASLRGRPYEQYF. The chain joins TRBV20-1 to TRBJ2-7; D assignment may be TRBD1 or TRBD2 (5 bases each). Trimming took off 3 bases at V and 4 bases at J, with 16 bases between the two ends. This CDR3 has 14 amino acids. Germline lookup yields CDR1 DFQATT and CDR2 SNEGSKA (reference sequence).

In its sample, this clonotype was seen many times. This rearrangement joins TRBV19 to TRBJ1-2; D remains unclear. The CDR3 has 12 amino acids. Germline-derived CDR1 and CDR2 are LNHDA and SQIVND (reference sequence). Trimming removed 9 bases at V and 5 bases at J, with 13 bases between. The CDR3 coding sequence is TGTGCCAGAGCCGGGCCGACGTATGGCTACACCTTC. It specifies CARAGPTYGYTF.

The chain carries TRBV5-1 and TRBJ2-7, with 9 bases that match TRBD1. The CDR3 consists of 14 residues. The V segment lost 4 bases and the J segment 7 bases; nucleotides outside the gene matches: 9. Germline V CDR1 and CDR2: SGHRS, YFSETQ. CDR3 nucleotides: TGCGCCAGCAGCCCGGGGGCAGGACAGGGGGAGCAGTACTTC. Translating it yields CASSPGAGQGEQYF.

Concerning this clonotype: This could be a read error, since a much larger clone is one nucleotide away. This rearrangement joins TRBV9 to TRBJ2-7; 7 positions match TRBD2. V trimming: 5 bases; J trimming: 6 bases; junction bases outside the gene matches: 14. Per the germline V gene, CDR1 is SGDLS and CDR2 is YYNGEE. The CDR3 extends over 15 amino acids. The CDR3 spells CASSSMASGPSEQYF. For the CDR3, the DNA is TGTGCCAGCAGTTCTATGGCTAGCGGACCCTCCGAGCAGTACTTC.

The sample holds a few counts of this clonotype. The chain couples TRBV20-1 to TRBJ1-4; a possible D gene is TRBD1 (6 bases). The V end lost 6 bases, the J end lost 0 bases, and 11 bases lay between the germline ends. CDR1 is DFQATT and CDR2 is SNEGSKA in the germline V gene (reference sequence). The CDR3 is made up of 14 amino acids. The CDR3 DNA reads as TGCAGTGCCTTGACAGGAGCAACTAATGAAAAACTGTTTTTT. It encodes CSALTGATNEKLFF.

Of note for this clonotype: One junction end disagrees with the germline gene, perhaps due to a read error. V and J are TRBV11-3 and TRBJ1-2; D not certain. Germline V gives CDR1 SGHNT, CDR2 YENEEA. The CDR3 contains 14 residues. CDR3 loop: CPSSLGPENYGYTF. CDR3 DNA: TGTCCCAGCAGCTTGGGTCCAGAAAACTATGGCTACACCTTC.

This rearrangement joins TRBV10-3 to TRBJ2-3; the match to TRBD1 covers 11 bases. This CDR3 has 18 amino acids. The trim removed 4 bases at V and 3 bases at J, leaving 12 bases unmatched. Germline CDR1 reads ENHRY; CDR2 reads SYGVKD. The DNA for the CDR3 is TGTGCCATCAGTGGGGGGGACAGGGGGGGGATTATGACAGATACGCAGTATTTT. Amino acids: CAISGGDRGGIMTDTQYF.

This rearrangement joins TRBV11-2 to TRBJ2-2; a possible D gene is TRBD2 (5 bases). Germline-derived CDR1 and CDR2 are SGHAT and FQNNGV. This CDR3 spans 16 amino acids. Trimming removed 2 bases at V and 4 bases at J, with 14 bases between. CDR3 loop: CASSLRRGLGTGELFF. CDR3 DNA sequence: TGTGCCAGCAGCTTAAGACGGGGATTAGGCACCGGGGAGCTGTTTTTT.

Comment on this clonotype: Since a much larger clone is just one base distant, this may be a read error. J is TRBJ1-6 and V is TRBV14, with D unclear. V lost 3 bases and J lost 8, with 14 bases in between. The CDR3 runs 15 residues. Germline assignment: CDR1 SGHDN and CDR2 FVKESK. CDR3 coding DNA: TGTGCCAGCAGCCAGTTTGTGGCCGACGATTCACCCCTCCACTTT. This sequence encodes CASSQFVADDSPLHF.

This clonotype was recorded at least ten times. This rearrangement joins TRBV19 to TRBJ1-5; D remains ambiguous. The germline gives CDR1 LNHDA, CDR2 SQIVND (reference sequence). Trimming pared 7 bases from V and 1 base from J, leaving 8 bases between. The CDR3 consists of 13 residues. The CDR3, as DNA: TGTGCCAGTACCCCAGCAAGCAATCAGCCCCAGCATTTT. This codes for CASTPASNQPQHF.

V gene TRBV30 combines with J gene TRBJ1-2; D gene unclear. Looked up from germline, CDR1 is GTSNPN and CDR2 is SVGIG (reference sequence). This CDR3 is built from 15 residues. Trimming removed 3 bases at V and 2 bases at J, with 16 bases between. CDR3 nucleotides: TGTGCCTGGAGCCCACCCGACAAGCCCAACTATGGCTACACCTTC. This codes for CAWSPPDKPNYGYTF.

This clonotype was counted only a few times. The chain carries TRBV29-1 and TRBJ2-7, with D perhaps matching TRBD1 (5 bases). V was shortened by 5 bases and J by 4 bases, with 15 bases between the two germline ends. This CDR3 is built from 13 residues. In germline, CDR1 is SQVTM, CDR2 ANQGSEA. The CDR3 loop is CSVLLQGGYEQYF. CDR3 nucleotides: TGCAGCGTTCTCCTCCAGGGTGGGTACGAGCAGTACTTC.

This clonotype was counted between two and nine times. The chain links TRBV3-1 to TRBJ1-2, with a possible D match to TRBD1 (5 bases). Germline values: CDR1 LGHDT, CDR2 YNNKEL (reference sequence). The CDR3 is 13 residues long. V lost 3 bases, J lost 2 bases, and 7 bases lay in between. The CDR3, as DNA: TGTGCCAGCAGCCAGGGGGGGAACTATGGCTACACCTTC. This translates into CASSQGGNYGYTF. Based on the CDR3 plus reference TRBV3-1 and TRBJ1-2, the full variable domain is DTAVSQTPKYLVTQMGNDKSIKCEQNLGHDTMYWYKQDSKKFLKIMFSYNNKELIINETVPNRFSPKSPDKAHLNLHINSLELGDSAVYFCASSQGGNYGYTFGSGTRLTVV.

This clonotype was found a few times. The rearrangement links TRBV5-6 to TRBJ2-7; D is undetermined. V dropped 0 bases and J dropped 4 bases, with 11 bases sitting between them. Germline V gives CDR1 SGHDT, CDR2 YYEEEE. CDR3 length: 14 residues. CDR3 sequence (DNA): TGTGCCAGCAGCTTGGGTAGGTCTGGATACGAGCAGTACTTC. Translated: CASSLGRSGYEQYF.

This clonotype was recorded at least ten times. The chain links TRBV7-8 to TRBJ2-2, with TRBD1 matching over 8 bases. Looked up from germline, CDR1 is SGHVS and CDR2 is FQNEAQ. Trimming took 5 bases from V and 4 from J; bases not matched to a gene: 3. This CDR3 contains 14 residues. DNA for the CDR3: TGTGCCAGCAGCGAGACAGGGGTCACCGGGGAGCTGTTTTTT. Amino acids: CASSETGVTGELFF.

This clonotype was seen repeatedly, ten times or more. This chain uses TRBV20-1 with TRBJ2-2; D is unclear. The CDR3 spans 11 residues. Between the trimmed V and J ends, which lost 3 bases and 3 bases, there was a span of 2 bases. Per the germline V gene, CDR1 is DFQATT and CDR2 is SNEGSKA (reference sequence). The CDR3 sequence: CSASYTGELFF. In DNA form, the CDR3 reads TGCAGTGCTAGTTACACCGGGGAGCTGTTTTTT.

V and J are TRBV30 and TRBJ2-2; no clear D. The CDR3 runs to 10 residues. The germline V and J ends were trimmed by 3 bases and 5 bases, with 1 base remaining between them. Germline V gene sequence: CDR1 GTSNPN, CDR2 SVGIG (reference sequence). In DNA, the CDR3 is TGTGCCTGGAGAACCGGGGAGCTGTTTTTT. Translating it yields CAWRTGELFF.

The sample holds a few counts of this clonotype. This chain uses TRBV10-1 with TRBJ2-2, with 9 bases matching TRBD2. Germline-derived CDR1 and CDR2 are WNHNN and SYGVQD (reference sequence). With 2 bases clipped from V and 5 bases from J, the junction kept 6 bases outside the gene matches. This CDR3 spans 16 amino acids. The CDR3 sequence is CASSETGLAGTGELFF. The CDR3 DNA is TGCGCCAGCAGTGAGACGGGACTAGCAGGGACCGGGGAGCTGTTTTTT.

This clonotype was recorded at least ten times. CDR3 in DNA: TGTGCCAGCAGCTTAGTTTCGGGGGGCAATCAGCCCCAGCATTTT. Translating gives CASSLVSGGNQPQHF. V gene TRBV7-2 combines with J gene TRBJ1-5; D might be TRBD1 (5 bases). The CDR3 covers 15 residues. Germline V gene lookup returns CDR1 SGHTA and CDR2 FQGNSA. The V and J ends lost 1 base and 2 bases respectively, with 9 bases between them.